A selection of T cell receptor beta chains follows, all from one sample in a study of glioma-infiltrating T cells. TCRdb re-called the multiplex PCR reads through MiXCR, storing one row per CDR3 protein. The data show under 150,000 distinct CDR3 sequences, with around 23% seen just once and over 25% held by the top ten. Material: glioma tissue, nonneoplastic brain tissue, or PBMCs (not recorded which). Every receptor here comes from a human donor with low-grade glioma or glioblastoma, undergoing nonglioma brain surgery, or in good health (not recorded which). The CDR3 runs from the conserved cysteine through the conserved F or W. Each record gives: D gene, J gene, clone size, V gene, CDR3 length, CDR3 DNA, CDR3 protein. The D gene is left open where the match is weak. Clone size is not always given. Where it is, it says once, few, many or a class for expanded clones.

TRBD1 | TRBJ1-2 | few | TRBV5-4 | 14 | TGTGCCAGCAGCCATGACAGGGAGGGCTATGGCTACACCTTC | CASSHDREGYGYTF
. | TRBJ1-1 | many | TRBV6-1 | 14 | TGTGCCAGCAGAGCCGGTGGGGGGAACACTGAAGCTTTCTTT | CASRAGGGNTEAFF
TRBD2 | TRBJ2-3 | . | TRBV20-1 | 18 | TGCAGTGCTAGAGCACCCGCGGCGCTAGCGGGGGCCGAGGATACGCAGTATTTT | CSARAPAALAGAEDTQYF
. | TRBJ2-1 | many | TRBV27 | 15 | TGTGCCAGCAGTTTCACCCGACAGGGAGGCAATGAGCAGTTCTTC | CASSFTRQGGNEQFF
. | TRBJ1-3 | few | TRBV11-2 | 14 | TGTGCCAGCAGCTTATCCCGCACTGGAAACACCATATATTTT | CASSLSRTGNTIYF
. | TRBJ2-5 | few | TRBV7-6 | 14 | TGTGCCAGCAGCTTGGCGAAAACTCAAGAGACCCAGTACTTC | CASSLAKTQETQYF
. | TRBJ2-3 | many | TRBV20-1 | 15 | TGCAGTGCTGTAGGGGGGCTCGGAGCCACAGATACGCAGTATTTT | CSAVGGLGATDTQYF
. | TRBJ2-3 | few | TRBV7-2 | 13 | TGTGCCAGCAGCTTATTCCCGACGGATACGCAGTATTTT | CASSLFPTDTQYF
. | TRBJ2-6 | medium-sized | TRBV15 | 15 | TGTGCCACCAGCAGAGATACCTCTGGGGCCAACGTCCTGACTTTC | CATSRDTSGANVLTF
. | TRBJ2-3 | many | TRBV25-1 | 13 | TGTGCCAGCGGCTCGACCGACACAGATACGCAGTATTTT | CASGSTDTDTQYF
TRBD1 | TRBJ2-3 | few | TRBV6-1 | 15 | TGTGCCAGCAGTTCTAGGACAGGGGTCGCAGATACGCAGTATTTT | CASSSRTGVADTQYF
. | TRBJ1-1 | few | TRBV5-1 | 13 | TGCGCCAGCAGGACAGATCATAACACTGAAGCTTTCTTT | CASRTDHNTEAFF
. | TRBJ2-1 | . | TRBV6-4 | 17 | TGTGCCAGCAGTGACCTCTCCGGGCCAGGGGGGTACAATGAGCAGTTCTTC | CASSDLSGPGGYNEQFF
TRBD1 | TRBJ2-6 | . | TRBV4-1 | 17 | TGCGCCAGCAGTCATGTACAGGGGGCAGGTGGGGCCAACGTCCTGACTTTC | CASSHVQGAGGANVLTF
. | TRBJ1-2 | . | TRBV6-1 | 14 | TGTGCCAGCAGTGTTAGTCGGCAGGGCCTTGGCTACACCTTC | CASSVSRQGLGYTF
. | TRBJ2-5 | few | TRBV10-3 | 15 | TGTGCCATCAGTGAGTCGAGCCTGGCTCAAGAGACCCAGTACTTC | CAISESSLAQETQYF
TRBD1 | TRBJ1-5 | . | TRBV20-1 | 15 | TGCAGTGCAGGGACAGGGGGGCATAGCAATCAGCCCCAGCATTTT | CSAGTGGHSNQPQHF
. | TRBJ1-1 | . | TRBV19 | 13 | TGTGCCAGTGGGCGTCAGTTGAACACTGAAGCTTTCTTT | CASGRQLNTEAFF
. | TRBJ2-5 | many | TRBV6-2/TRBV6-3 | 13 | TGTGCCAGCCGGGACTCGCGGGTGGAGACCCAGTACTTC | CASRDSRVETQYF
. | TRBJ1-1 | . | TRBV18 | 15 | TGTGCCAGCTCACCACTGGAAATCAGGAGCACTGAAGCTTTCTTT | CASSPLEIRSTEAFF
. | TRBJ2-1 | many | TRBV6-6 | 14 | TGTGCCAGCAGTTACCCGGGACCACAGGCAGAGCAGTTCTTC | CASSYPGPQAEQFF
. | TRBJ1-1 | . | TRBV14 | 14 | TGTGCCAGCACAGTGCAGGCCATGAACACTGAAGCTTTCTTT | CASTVQAMNTEAFF
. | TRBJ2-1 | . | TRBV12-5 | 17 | TGTGCTAGTGGTTTTCCCAAGGGACGGAGCTCCTACAATGAGCAGTTCTTC | CASGFPKGRSSYNEQFF
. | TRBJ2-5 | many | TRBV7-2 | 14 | TGTGCCAGCAGCCCACGCCCGTTCCAAGAGACCCAGTACTTC | CASSPRPFQETQYF
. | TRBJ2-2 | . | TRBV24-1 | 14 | TGTGCCACCAGTGACACCTATCTAACCGGGGAGCTGTTTTTT | CATSDTYLTGELFF
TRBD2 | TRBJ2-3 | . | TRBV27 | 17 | TGTGCCAGCAGTTTATCGGGGCGCGGGGGACCCACAGATACGCAGTATTTT | CASSLSGRGGPTDTQYF
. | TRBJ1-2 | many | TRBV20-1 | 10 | TGCAGTGCTTTGGAGGCTGGCTACACCTTC | CSALEAGYTF
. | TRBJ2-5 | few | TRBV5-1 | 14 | TGCGCCAGCAGCTTGCAGTCGTCAAGTGAGACCCAGTACTTC | CASSLQSSSETQYF
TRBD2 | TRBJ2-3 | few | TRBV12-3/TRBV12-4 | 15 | TGTGCCAGCAGCCGCCGGGGCGGGGGGGCAGATACGCAGTATTTT | CASSRRGGGADTQYF
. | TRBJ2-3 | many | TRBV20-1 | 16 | TGCAGTGCTAATGGGGGCCTAGATACTAGCACAGATACGCAGTATTTT | CSANGGLDTSTDTQYF
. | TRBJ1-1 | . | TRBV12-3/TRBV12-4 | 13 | TGTGCCAGCAGTAGACAGTTGGACACTGAAGCTTTCTTT | CASSRQLDTEAFF
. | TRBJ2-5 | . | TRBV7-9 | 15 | TGTGCCAGCAGCCCCTTGGGAAGGTCCGAAGAGACCCAGTACTTC | CASSPLGRSEETQYF
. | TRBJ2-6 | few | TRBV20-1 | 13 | TGCAGTCCTCGGGACATCCGGGGCAACGTCCTGACTTTC | CSPRDIRGNVLTF
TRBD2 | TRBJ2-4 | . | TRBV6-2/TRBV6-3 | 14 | TGTGCCAGCAGCCTGACTAGCGGGGGGGACATTCAGTACTTC | CASSLTSGGDIQYF
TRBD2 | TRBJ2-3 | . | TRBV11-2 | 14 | TGTGCCAGCGTCGGGGGGGCGAAGGTGGATACGCAGTATTTT | CASVGGAKVDTQYF
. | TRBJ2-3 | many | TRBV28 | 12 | TGTGCCAGCAGTTACGGCGTTTATACGCAGTATTTT | CASSYGVYTQYF
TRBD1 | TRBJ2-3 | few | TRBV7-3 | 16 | TGTGCCAGCAGCGCGACAGGGTCAGGTGGCACAGATACGCAGTATTTT | CASSATGSGGTDTQYF
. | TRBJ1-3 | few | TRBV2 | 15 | TGTGCCAGCAACGGGGACAACGGCTCTGGAAACACCATATATTTT | CASNGDNGSGNTIYF
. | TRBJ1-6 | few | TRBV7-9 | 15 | TGTGCCAGCGATCTAGACCTGGAGGATAATTCACCCCTCCACTTT | CASDLDLEDNSPLHF